This entry features one TCR beta chain sequence. Here immunoSEQ multiplex PCR was the method, and the copy in TCRdb shows in-frame clones only, minus some. This table has hundreds of thousands of clones, around 90% appearing once. This entry comes from a study of Ad26.COV2.S vaccination and SARS-CoV-2 variants. Described treatment: 15 to 20 received Ad26.COV2.S at low or high dose, single or two shots; several received placebo; per-sample allocation not given. After the first vaccine or placebo injection, samples were drawn on day 63. Germline loops: CDR1 SGHTA, CDR2 FQGNSA. V dropped 5 bases and J dropped 0; count of bases not matched to a gene: 3. There are 17 residues in the CDR3.

Sequencing was performed on peripheral blood, taken in a trial of Ad26.COV2.S vaccine versus placebo. The chain recombines TRBV7-2 with TRBJ2-1, with 14 bases lining up with TRBD2. The receptor comes from a person aged 18-60 years who received the Ad26.COV2.S COVID-19 vaccine or a placebo. CDR3 sequence: CASSPGTSGSSYNEQFF. The CDR3 DNA reads as TGTGCCAGCAGCCCCGGGACTAGCGGGAGCTCCTACAATGAGCAGTTCTTC.